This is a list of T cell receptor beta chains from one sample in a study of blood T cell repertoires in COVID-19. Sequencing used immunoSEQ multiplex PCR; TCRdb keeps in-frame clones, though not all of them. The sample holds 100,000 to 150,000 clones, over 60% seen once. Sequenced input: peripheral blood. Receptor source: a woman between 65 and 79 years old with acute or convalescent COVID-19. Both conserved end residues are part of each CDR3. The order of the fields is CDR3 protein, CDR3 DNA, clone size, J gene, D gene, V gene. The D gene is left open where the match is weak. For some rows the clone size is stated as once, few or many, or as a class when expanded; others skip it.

cdr3_aa: CASRPGLASPGDTQYF
cdr3_nt: TGTGCCAGCAGGCCGGGACTAGCCTCGCCTGGTGATACGCAGTATTTT
clone_size: -
j_call: TRBJ2-3
d_call: TRBD2
v_call: TRBV2

cdr3_aa: CASSEESGRQPQHF
cdr3_nt: TGTGCCAGCAGCGAAGAATCTGGGCGTCAGCCCCAGCATTTT
clone_size: -
j_call: TRBJ1-5
d_call: -
v_call: TRBV9

cdr3_aa: CSVMTGPGTQYF
cdr3_nt: TGCAGCGTAATGACAGGCCCAGGGACCCAGTACTTC
clone_size: -
j_call: TRBJ2-5
d_call: -
v_call: TRBV29-1

cdr3_aa: CASRVYAAGGRVWGYTF
cdr3_nt: TGTGCCAGCAGAGTTTATGCCGCCGGGGGGAGGGTATGGGGCTACACCTTC
clone_size: -
j_call: TRBJ1-2
d_call: -
v_call: TRBV28

cdr3_aa: CASRGLAYEQYF
cdr3_nt: TGTGCCAGCCGAGGACTAGCCTACGAGCAGTACTTC
clone_size: -
j_call: TRBJ2-7
d_call: TRBD2
v_call: TRBV6-5

cdr3_aa: CASSFARASQHF
cdr3_nt: TGTGCCAGCAGTTTCGCGAGGGCTAGCCAGCATTTT
clone_size: -
j_call: TRBJ1-5
d_call: -
v_call: TRBV28

cdr3_aa: CASSEGQVYEKLFF
cdr3_nt: TGTGCCAGCAGTGAGGGACAGGTTTATGAAAAACTGTTTTTT
clone_size: few
j_call: TRBJ1-4
d_call: TRBD1
v_call: TRBV25-1

cdr3_aa: CASSWTSGNPQETQYF
cdr3_nt: TGTGCCAGCAGCTGGACTAGCGGGAACCCCCAAGAGACCCAGTACTTC
clone_size: -
j_call: TRBJ2-5
d_call: TRBD2
v_call: TRBV7-2

cdr3_aa: CASKGQGRSPLHF
cdr3_nt: TGTGCCAGCAAAGGGCAGGGTAGATCACCCCTCCACTTT
clone_size: many
j_call: TRBJ1-6
d_call: -
v_call: TRBV2

cdr3_aa: CASSVSGTALPGANVLTF
cdr3_nt: TGTGCCAGCAGTGTCTCCGGGACAGCACTTCCTGGGGCCAACGTCCTGACTTTC
clone_size: few
j_call: TRBJ2-6
d_call: TRBD1
v_call: TRBV6-1

cdr3_aa: CASSGGADTEAFF
cdr3_nt: TGTGCCAGCAGTGGGGGCGCGGACACTGAAGCTTTCTTT
clone_size: -
j_call: TRBJ1-1
d_call: -
v_call: TRBV12-3/TRBV12-4

cdr3_aa: CASGGIGQGSNQPQHF
cdr3_nt: TGTGCCAGTGGCGGGATCGGACAGGGAAGCAATCAGCCCCAGCATTTT
clone_size: once
j_call: TRBJ1-5
d_call: TRBD1
v_call: TRBV19

cdr3_aa: CASSISGGQQETQYF
cdr3_nt: TGTGCCAGTAGTATTAGCGGGGGGCAACAAGAGACCCAGTACTTC
clone_size: -
j_call: TRBJ2-5
d_call: TRBD2
v_call: TRBV19

cdr3_aa: CASSETGTRGSPLHF
cdr3_nt: TGTGCCAGCAGTGAGACCGGGACAAGAGGCTCACCCCTCCACTTT
clone_size: -
j_call: TRBJ1-6
d_call: -
v_call: TRBV2

cdr3_aa: CASSQGDREENTEAFF
cdr3_nt: TGTGCCAGCAGCCAAGGTGACAGGGAGGAGAACACTGAAGCTTTCTTT
clone_size: few
j_call: TRBJ1-1
d_call: TRBD1
v_call: TRBV3-1/TRBV3-2

cdr3_aa: CASSYGTGTRGEKLFF
cdr3_nt: TGTGCCAGCAGTTACGGGACAGGTACCCGAGGGGAAAAACTGTTTTTT
clone_size: few
j_call: TRBJ1-4
d_call: TRBD1
v_call: TRBV6-5

cdr3_aa: CASSPVVAGDNEKLFF
cdr3_nt: TGTGCCAGCAGCCCAGTCGTGGCAGGGGATAATGAAAAACTGTTTTTT
clone_size: few
j_call: TRBJ1-4
d_call: -
v_call: TRBV7-6

cdr3_aa: CASSQGRGQGSYGYTF
cdr3_nt: TGCGCCAGCAGCCAGGGAAGGGGACAGGGGAGCTATGGCTACACCTTC
clone_size: -
j_call: TRBJ1-2
d_call: TRBD1
v_call: TRBV4-3

cdr3_aa: CASTPQAGYQPQHF
cdr3_nt: TGTGCCAGTACACCTCAGGCGGGTTATCAGCCCCAGCATTTT
clone_size: -
j_call: TRBJ1-5
d_call: -
v_call: TRBV28

cdr3_aa: CSVGARDRGQETQYF
cdr3_nt: TGCAGCGTTGGGGCCAGGGACAGGGGACAAGAGACCCAGTACTTC
clone_size: once
j_call: TRBJ2-5
d_call: TRBD1
v_call: TRBV29-1

cdr3_aa: CASSTSRDRFQETQYF
cdr3_nt: TGCGCCAGCAGCACGTCCCGGGACAGGTTCCAAGAGACCCAGTACTTC
clone_size: -
j_call: TRBJ2-5
d_call: TRBD1
v_call: TRBV5-1

cdr3_aa: CASRGQGTYEQYF
cdr3_nt: TGTGCCAGTAGGGGACAGGGCACCTACGAGCAGTACTTC
clone_size: -
j_call: TRBJ2-7
d_call: TRBD1
v_call: TRBV19

cdr3_aa: CAISESGGPNSPLHF
cdr3_nt: TGTGCCATCAGTGAGTCTGGAGGGCCCAATTCACCCCTCCACTTT
clone_size: few
j_call: TRBJ1-6
d_call: -
v_call: TRBV10-3

cdr3_aa: CASSQDMASGGIAFF
cdr3_nt: TGCGCCAGCAGCCAAGATATGGCGTCAGGGGGAATTGCTTTCTTT
clone_size: -
j_call: TRBJ1-1
d_call: TRBD1
v_call: TRBV4-3

cdr3_aa: CASSLAGPQRAIYF
cdr3_nt: TGTGCCAGTAGCCTAGCCGGGCCCCAAAGGGCCATATATTTT
clone_size: few
j_call: TRBJ1-3
d_call: -
v_call: TRBV19

cdr3_aa: CASKGTGSTYEQYF
cdr3_nt: TGTGCCAGCAAGGGGACAGGATCCACTTACGAGCAGTACTTC
clone_size: once
j_call: TRBJ2-7
d_call: TRBD1
v_call: TRBV2

cdr3_aa: CASSSTGAGREQYF
cdr3_nt: TGTGCCAGCAGCTCGACAGGGGCCGGGCGGGAGCAGTACTTC
clone_size: -
j_call: TRBJ2-7
d_call: TRBD1
v_call: TRBV7-3

cdr3_aa: CASSQAQGGYGYTF
cdr3_nt: TGCGCCAGCAGCCAAGCACAGGGTGGCTATGGCTACACCTTC
clone_size: -
j_call: TRBJ1-2
d_call: -
v_call: TRBV4-3

cdr3_aa: CASSRVGGRVKDTQYF
cdr3_nt: TGTGCCAGCAGCCGAGTTGGCGGGAGGGTTAAAGATACGCAGTATTTT
clone_size: -
j_call: TRBJ2-3
d_call: TRBD2
v_call: TRBV7-9

cdr3_aa: CASSQDKRATGELFF
cdr3_nt: TGCGCCAGCAGCCAAGACAAGCGGGCCACCGGGGAGCTGTTTTTT
clone_size: few
j_call: TRBJ2-2
d_call: -
v_call: TRBV4-1

cdr3_aa: CASYGQGGSPLHF
cdr3_nt: TGTGCCAGCTACGGACAGGGCGGGTCACCCCTCCACTTT
clone_size: -
j_call: TRBJ1-6
d_call: TRBD1
v_call: TRBV6-5

cdr3_aa: CASRRQQGFEAFF
cdr3_nt: TGTGCCAGCAGGCGTCAACAGGGATTTGAAGCTTTCTTT
clone_size: -
j_call: TRBJ1-1
d_call: -
v_call: TRBV12-3/TRBV12-4

cdr3_aa: CASSIGQGGNTIYF
cdr3_nt: TGTGCCAGCAGCATCGGACAGGGGGGAAACACCATATATTTT
clone_size: -
j_call: TRBJ1-3
d_call: TRBD1
v_call: TRBV5-4

cdr3_aa: CASSASLAGGLAYTGELFF
cdr3_nt: TGTGCCAGCAGCGCATCACTAGCGGGGGGCCTCGCGTACACCGGGGAGCTGTTTTTT
clone_size: -
j_call: TRBJ2-2
d_call: TRBD2
v_call: TRBV11-2

cdr3_aa: CASSAQRGGMDTQYF
cdr3_nt: TGTGCCAGCAGCGCACAGCGGGGGGGCATGGATACGCAGTATTTT
clone_size: -
j_call: TRBJ2-3
d_call: TRBD2
v_call: TRBV11-2

cdr3_aa: CASSITTGDGYTF
cdr3_nt: TGTGCCAGTAGTATTACTACTGGAGATGGCTACACCTTC
clone_size: -
j_call: TRBJ1-2
d_call: -
v_call: TRBV19

cdr3_aa: CASSLLAGLNSPLHF
cdr3_nt: TGTGCCAGCAGTTTACTGGCAGGGCTGAATTCACCCCTCCACTTT
clone_size: -
j_call: TRBJ1-6
d_call: -
v_call: TRBV28

cdr3_aa: CASSRRLLAGKYYEQYF
cdr3_nt: TGTGCCAGCAGTCGCCGCCTCCTAGCGGGGAAATATTACGAGCAGTACTTC
clone_size: -
j_call: TRBJ2-7
d_call: TRBD2
v_call: TRBV27

cdr3_aa: CASSHGLAGGYEQYF
cdr3_nt: TGTGCCAGCTCACATGGACTAGCGGGGGGCTACGAGCAGTACTTC
clone_size: -
j_call: TRBJ2-7
d_call: TRBD2
v_call: TRBV18

cdr3_aa: CASSQDPGREKLFF
cdr3_nt: TGCGCCAGCAGCCAAGATCCGGGTCGGGAAAAACTGTTTTTT
clone_size: -
j_call: TRBJ1-4
d_call: -
v_call: TRBV4-1

cdr3_aa: CASSQQGAVAEAFF
cdr3_nt: TGTGCCAGCAGCCAACAGGGGGCGGTTGCTGAAGCTTTCTTT
clone_size: few
j_call: TRBJ1-1
d_call: TRBD1
v_call: TRBV3-1/TRBV3-2

cdr3_aa: CATTSGGQSGEQFF
cdr3_nt: TGTGCCACCACTAGCGGGGGTCAGTCGGGTGAGCAGTTCTTC
clone_size: -
j_call: TRBJ2-1
d_call: TRBD2
v_call: TRBV6-5

cdr3_aa: CASSPRQDYGYTF
cdr3_nt: TGTGCCAGCAGCCCCCGACAAGACTATGGCTACACCTTC
clone_size: -
j_call: TRBJ1-2
d_call: -
v_call: TRBV7-8

cdr3_aa: CASSLQTAPYGYTF
cdr3_nt: TGTGCCAGCAGCCTACAGACGGCCCCCTATGGCTACACCTTC
clone_size: -
j_call: TRBJ1-2
d_call: -
v_call: TRBV5-4

cdr3_aa: CASSLGARGIAETQYF
cdr3_nt: TGTGCCAGCAGCTTAGGGGCCCGGGGGATCGCAGAGACCCAGTACTTC
clone_size: -
j_call: TRBJ2-5
d_call: -
v_call: TRBV7-9

cdr3_aa: CAISDPGQGGYTIYF
cdr3_nt: TGTGCCATCAGTGACCCGGGACAGGGAGGTTACACCATATATTTT
clone_size: -
j_call: TRBJ1-3
d_call: TRBD1
v_call: TRBV10-3

cdr3_aa: CASSLTSISYEQYF
cdr3_nt: TGTGCCAGCAGTTTGACTAGCATCTCCTACGAGCAGTACTTC
clone_size: few
j_call: TRBJ2-7
d_call: TRBD2
v_call: TRBV6-5

cdr3_aa: CASNDGGGAQETQYF
cdr3_nt: TGTGCCAGCAACGATGGAGGGGGGGCACAGGAGACCCAGTACTTC
clone_size: -
j_call: TRBJ2-5
d_call: -
v_call: TRBV7-9

cdr3_aa: CASRGQGYEQYF
cdr3_nt: TGTGCCAGCAGGGGGCAAGGCTACGAGCAGTACTTC
clone_size: few
j_call: TRBJ2-7
d_call: -
v_call: TRBV6-5

cdr3_aa: CASSTGVLSTDTQYF
cdr3_nt: TGTGCCAGCAGTACAGGGGTCCTTAGCACAGATACGCAGTATTTT
clone_size: -
j_call: TRBJ2-3
d_call: TRBD1
v_call: TRBV7-9

cdr3_aa: CASSSAMYRDQPQHF
cdr3_nt: TGTGCCAGCAGCTCTGCAATGTACAGGGATCAGCCCCAGCATTTT
clone_size: -
j_call: TRBJ1-5
d_call: -
v_call: TRBV7-2

cdr3_aa: CASSYPYTEAFF
cdr3_nt: TGTGCCAGCAGTTACCCATACACTGAAGCTTTCTTT
clone_size: -
j_call: TRBJ1-1
d_call: -
v_call: TRBV6-6

cdr3_aa: CASTQGLGRSTGELFF
cdr3_nt: TGTGCCAGTACGCAGGGACTCGGTCGGTCGACCGGGGAGCTGTTTTTT
clone_size: many
j_call: TRBJ2-2
d_call: -
v_call: TRBV19

cdr3_aa: CASSQAAGDTQYF
cdr3_nt: TGCGCCAGCAGCCAGGCTGCGGGAGATACGCAGTATTTT
clone_size: -
j_call: TRBJ2-3
d_call: -
v_call: TRBV4-1